The T cell receptor (beta chain) under discussion was sequenced for a study of T cell clones after liver transplantation. As for the study in general: Graft-donor-reactive sequences were compared with third-party-reactive TCRbeta sequences from pre-transplant mixed lymphocyte reactions.

This CDR3 contains 15 residues. CDR1 and CDR2 (germline): GTSNPN, SVGIG (reference sequence). V lost 0 bases, J lost 0 bases, and 11 bases lay in between. Notes on the study in general: In two subjects, few donor cells limited the measurable donor-reactive repertoire. Post-transplant time points were not standardized, so conclusions are preliminary.

Profiling relied on immunoSEQ multiplex PCR, and the TCRdb table lists in-frame clones only, not all of them. Among 40,000 to 55,000 clones, 86% were seen once, and the ten largest hold roughly 2.5%. This clone appeared once. Its antigen is as yet unknown. This chain connects TRBV30 to TRBJ1-2, with D unclear. This material consisted of CD4+ T cells from blood, taken 24 months after liver transplant. This TCR derives from a human patient who received a liver transplant. Some T cells may arise from the graft donor. The CDR3 coding sequence is TGTGCCTGGAGTGTAAGCAGACGAGCTAACTATGGCTACACCTTC. It specifies CAWSVSRRANYGYTF.